This passage covers 30 T cell receptor beta chains from one sample sequenced in a study of glioma-infiltrating T cells. Amplification of TCR alpha and beta CDR3 regions from RNA used iRepertoire nested multiplex PCR. A single record per CDR3 protein comes from TCRdb applying MiXCR to the multiplex PCR reads. The table shows about 130,000 distinct CDR3 sequences, with approximately 26% occurring only once. Sequenced material: glioma tissue, nonneoplastic brain tissue, or PBMCs (not recorded which). Every receptor here comes from a human donor with low-grade glioma or glioblastoma, undergoing nonglioma brain surgery, or in good health (not recorded which).

J is TRBJ2-1 and V is TRBV24-1; 14 nucleotides align to TRBD2. The length of the CDR3 is 18 residues. CDR1 is KGHDR, CDR2 SFDVKD, per germline. J lost 2 bases, V lost 5 bases, and 7 bases had no gene match. The chain's CDR3 is CATSGAGTSGGTYNEQFF. The CDR3 DNA reads TGTGCCACCAGTGGCGCCGGGACTAGCGGGGGAACCTACAATGAGCAGTTCTTC.

The rearrangement links TRBV6-1 to TRBJ2-7, with a possible D match to TRBD1 (6 bases). CDR3 size: 13 residues. The germline V gene encodes CDR1 MNHNS and CDR2 SASEGT. The CDR3 here is CASSVFAGDEQYV. Written as DNA, the CDR3 is TGCGCCAGCAGTGTATTTGCAGGGGACGAGCAGTACGTC.

The chain recombines TRBV20-1 with TRBJ2-7; TRBD1 agrees at 8 bases. CDR3 size: 12 residues. V was pared by 5 bases and J by 2 bases, with 2 bases of the junction left unmatched. CDR1 and CDR2 (germline): DFQATT, SNEGSKA (reference sequence). In DNA form, the CDR3 reads TGCAGTGCTGAGACAGGGGCCTACGAGCAGTACGTC. This sequence encodes CSAETGAYEQYV.

The chain uses TRBV6-2 or TRBV6-3 and TRBJ2-7; D is tentatively TRBD1 or TRBD2 (6 bases each). This CDR3 contains 13 residues. Germline V gives CDR1 MNHEY, CDR2 SVGEGT. Trimming left V 6 bases short and J 7 bases short, with 16 bases between. CDR3 nucleotides: TGTGCCAGCAGCTTCCCGGGGGCCAATGAGCAGTACGTC. Its translation: CASSFPGANEQYV.

This clonotype was found many times. The chain has TRBV4-1 and TRBJ2-1; 11 bases are shared with TRBD2. V was clipped by 6 bases and J by 8 bases; unmatched bases: 9. The germline V gene encodes CDR1 MGHRA and CDR2 YSYEKL. The CDR3 runs 15 residues. CDR3 coding DNA: TGCGCCAGCAGTACTATAGCGGGGGGGAGGGATGAGCAGTTCTTC. Its translation: CASSTIAGGRDEQFF.

A few counts support this clonotype. This chain joins TRBV3-1 and TRBJ2-3; D remains ambiguous. The CDR3 has 14 amino acids. With 0 bases removed from V and 6 bases from J, the gap between germline ends came to 10 bases. Germline CDR1 LGHDT, CDR2 YNNKEL (reference sequence). CDR3 in amino acids: CASSQDPVGDTQYF. In nucleotides, the CDR3 is TGTGCCAGCAGCCAAGACCCTGTCGGTGATACGCAGTATTTT.

The chain combines TRBV29-1 with TRBJ1-1, with unresolved D. Germline loops: CDR1 SQVTM, CDR2 ANQGSEA. This CDR3 has 11 amino acids. V shed 4 bases and J shed 3 bases, with 6 bases lying between them. CDR3 DNA sequence: TGCAGCGTTGCTTGGGACACTGAAGCTTTCTTT. As protein: CSVAWDTEAFF.

The chain recombines TRBV28 with TRBJ1-2; D is uncertain. CDR1 is MDHEN and CDR2 is SYDVKM in the germline V gene. There are 11 residues in the CDR3. Trimming took off 2 bases at V and 8 bases at J, with 6 bases between the two ends. CDR3 DNA sequence: TGTGCCAGCAGTTTAAGACTGGGCTACACCTTC. This translates into CASSLRLGYTF.

The V and J genes are TRBV6-1 and TRBJ1-3; D gene uncertain. The CDR3 runs 13 residues. V was shortened by 5 bases and J by 4 bases, with 9 bases between the two germline ends. The V gene's germline CDR1 is MNHNS and CDR2 SASEGT. CDR3 coding DNA: TGTGCCAGCAGTAGGCCAAAAGGAAACACCATATATTTT. Its translation: CASSRPKGNTIYF.

This clonotype has just a few counts. One junction end disagrees with the germline gene, perhaps due to a read error. This chain joins TRBV3-1 and TRBJ1-2, with a tentative D call TRBD1 (6 bases). The CDR3 sequence is 13 residues long. CDR1 and CDR2 from the germline V gene are LGHDT and YNNKEL (reference sequence). The CDR3 reads CASRLGQNYGCTF. The DNA of the CDR3 is TGTGCCAGCAGACTAGGACAGAACTATGGCTGCACCTTC.

This clonotype came up many times. This chain links TRBV15 with TRBJ2-3; no firm D call. This CDR3 has 14 amino acids. V lost 1 base, J lost 2 bases, and 7 bases lay in between. Germline V gene data show CDR1 as LNHNV and CDR2 as YYDKDF (reference sequence). In DNA form, the CDR3 reads TGTGCCACCAGCAGAGGAGACTTCACAGATACGCAGTATTTT. Translated: CATSRGDFTDTQYF.

This clonotype turned up a few times. The chain couples TRBV7-9 to TRBJ2-1, with D perhaps matching TRBD1 (6 bases). CDR3 length equals 12 residues. Germline V gene sequence: CDR1 SEHNR, CDR2 FQNEAQ (reference sequence). Trimming pared 6 bases from V and 7 bases from J, leaving 10 bases between. CDR3 amino acids: CASSQGNNEQFF. The CDR3 coding sequence is TGTGCCAGCAGTCAGGGGAATAATGAGCAGTTCTTC.

CDR3 sequence: CASSHLRLAGGPNEQYF. CDR3 nucleotide sequence: TGTGCCAGCAGCCACCTCCGACTAGCGGGGGGCCCCAATGAGCAGTACTTC. This chain joins TRBV3-1 and TRBJ2-5, with 13 bases fitting TRBD2. The CDR3 consists of 17 residues. Germline V CDR1 and CDR2: LGHDT, YNNKEL (reference sequence). The J segment lost 11 bases and the V segment lost 3 bases, leaving 15 bases of the junction unmatched.

This clonotype was recorded a few times. The chain joins TRBV7-3 to TRBJ2-3, with TRBD1 matching 8 bases. The length of the CDR3 is 14 residues. Germline V gives CDR1 SGHTA, CDR2 FQGTGA. V was pared by 4 bases and J by 4 bases, with 4 bases of the junction left unmatched. CDR3 protein: CASSSQGVSDTQYF. The CDR3, as DNA: TGTGCCAGCAGCTCACAGGGGGTCTCAGATACGCAGTATTTT.

The sample holds many counts of this clonotype. The J gene is TRBJ2-7, the V gene TRBV27; no clear D gene. Trimming removed 6 bases from V and 5 bases from J, with 11 bases in between. Germline V gene data show CDR1 as MNHEY and CDR2 as SMNVEV (reference sequence). The CDR3 contains 12 residues. This CDR3 is CASSTPVDEQYV. In nucleotides, the CDR3 is TGTGCCAGCAGCACCCCCGTGGACGAGCAGTACGTC.

This clonotype was seen a handful of times. The chain is built from TRBV7-8 and TRBJ2-1; D may be TRBD2 (6 bases). V lost 5 bases and J 7 bases, leaving 15 bases between the germline ends. CDR3 length: 14 residues. Germline V lookup: CDR1 SGHVS, CDR2 FQNEAQ. CDR3 bases: TGTGCCAGCAGCCCCGGGAGCAGGCCGAATGAGCAGTTCTTC. It specifies CASSPGSRPNEQFF.

This clonotype occurred a few times. The chain couples TRBV11-2 to TRBJ1-2; 8 nucleotides align to TRBD1. The CDR3 loop spans 14 amino acids. CDR1 is SGHAT and CDR2 is FQNNGV in the germline V gene. J gave up 4 bases and V 6 bases, and 7 bases lay outside the gene matches. CDR3 amino acids: CASRPPDRGYGYTF. Written as DNA, the CDR3 is TGTGCCAGCAGACCCCCTGACAGGGGCTATGGCTACACCTTC.

The sample holds a few counts of this clonotype. This CDR3 reads CSVATGQRETQYF. The CDR3 DNA sequence: TGCAGCGTTGCTACGGGACAACGAGAGACCCAGTACTTC. V gene TRBV29-1 combines with J gene TRBJ2-5; D may be TRBD1 (6 bases). The germline V and J ends were trimmed by 4 bases and 4 bases, with 13 bases remaining between them. CDR1 SQVTM and CDR2 ANQGSEA come from the germline V gene. The CDR3 extends over 13 amino acids.

This clonotype was found a few times. J is TRBJ1-2 and V is TRBV3-1, with a weak D call TRBD1 (6 bases). Germline V gives CDR1 LGHDT, CDR2 YNNKEL (reference sequence). The CDR3 runs to 13 residues. With 3 bases removed from V and 8 bases from J, the gap between germline ends came to 13 bases. The CDR3 DNA follows: TGTGCCAGCAGCCACGCTGACAGGTTGGGCTACACCTTC. Its protein product is CASSHADRLGYTF.

This clonotype was detected only a few times. The chain employs TRBV4-1 and TRBJ2-5; 9 bases match TRBD2. J gave up 1 base and V 0 bases, and 6 bases lay outside the gene matches. Germline assignment: CDR1 MGHRA and CDR2 YSYEKL. This CDR3 region has 17 residues. The CDR3 DNA sequence: TGCGCCAGCAGCCAAGAAGGGACTAGCATAAGCCAAGAGACCCAGTACTTC. Translating gives CASSQEGTSISQETQYF.

This clonotype occurred many times. V usage is TRBV20-1 and J usage is TRBJ1-5; tentative D call: TRBD1 (5 bases). V shed 6 bases and J shed 1 base, with 16 bases lying between them. CDR3 length equals 15 residues. Germline V CDR1 and CDR2: DFQATT, SNEGSKA (reference sequence). As DNA, the CDR3 is TGCAGTGCCTCGGGACCGGTATTAAGCAATCAGCCCCAGCATTTT. It yields the protein CSASGPVLSNQPQHF.

CDR3 loop: CSAPAGHVNYGYTF. DNA of the CDR3: TGCAGTGCACCGGCAGGGCACGTTAACTATGGCTACACCTTC. The chain recombines TRBV20-1 with TRBJ1-2; perhaps TRBD1 as D (5 bases). Between the trimmed V and J ends, which lost 6 bases and 1 base, there was a span of 15 bases. Germline lookup yields CDR1 DFQATT and CDR2 SNEGSKA (reference sequence). The CDR3 extends over 14 amino acids.

This clonotype has only a few counts. The gene calls are TRBV7-9 and TRBJ1-4; D is undetermined. V lost 5 bases to trimming and J lost 8 bases, with 18 bases between them. The CDR3 consists of 15 residues. Germline lookup yields CDR1 SEHNR and CDR2 FQNEAQ (reference sequence). The CDR3 nucleotides are TGTGCCAGCAGCCACTCCCAGGTTCCCGACGAAAAACTGTTTTTT. Protein sequence: CASSHSQVPDEKLFF.

This rearrangement joins TRBV5-4 to TRBJ2-1; 10 nucleotides align to TRBD2. Germline assignment: CDR1 SGHNT and CDR2 YYREEE (reference sequence). V shed 0 bases, J shed 13 bases, and the junction held 4 bases outside the gene matches. The CDR3 has 13 residues. CDR3 bases: TGTGCCAGCAGCTTGGTAACTAGCGGGGACCAGTTCTTC. It codes for CASSLVTSGDQFF.

The chain joins TRBV19 to TRBJ2-1; 8 nucleotides align to TRBD2. J was trimmed by 7 bases and V by 6 bases; bases with no gene match: 8. The CDR3 covers 14 residues. The germline V gene encodes CDR1 LNHDA and CDR2 SQIVND (reference sequence). The CDR3 DNA follows: TGTGCCAGTAGGGGACTTGGCGGGGGGAATGAGCAGTTCTTC. It encodes CASRGLGGGNEQFF.

This clonotype was detected only a few times. The chain employs TRBV6-1 and TRBJ1-2; D remains unclear. In germline, CDR1 is MNHNS, CDR2 SASEGT. CDR3 size: 13 residues. Trimming cost V 1 base and J 7 bases, with 10 bases left between them. CDR3 region: CASSEGTYGGYTF. For the CDR3, the DNA is TGTGCCAGCAGTGAAGGAACCTACGGTGGCTACACCTTC.

The chain couples TRBV2 to TRBJ2-3; 12 bases line up with TRBD1. Trimming cost V 3 bases and J 8 bases; bases outside gene matches: 9. CDR3 length: 16 residues. Looked up from germline, CDR1 is SNHLY and CDR2 is FYNNEI. CDR3 residues: CASSDAGQGASGTQYF. For the CDR3, the DNA is TGTGCCAGCAGTGATGCGGGACAGGGGGCCTCAGGTACGCAGTATTTT.

The chain has TRBV2 and TRBJ2-1; 9 nucleotides line up with TRBD2. Germline CDR1 is SNHLY and CDR2 is FYNNEI. With 4 bases clipped from V and 9 bases from J, the junction kept 4 bases outside the gene matches. The CDR3 loop spans 13 amino acids. The CDR3 is CASSAGLASEQFF. As DNA, the CDR3 is TGTGCCAGCAGTGCCGGACTAGCGAGTGAGCAGTTCTTC.

The chain joins TRBV14 to TRBJ2-1, with D hard to call. Trimming took 7 bases from V and 10 from J, leaving 17 bases between them. Germline V gene sequence: CDR1 SGHDN, CDR2 FVKESK. The CDR3 runs to 13 residues. The CDR3 sequence is CASTRELVDEQFF. CDR3 nucleotides: TGTGCCAGCACCCGAGAACTGGTCGACGAGCAGTTCTTC. The full variable domain, rest sourced from reference TRBV14 and TRBJ2-1, is EAGVTQFPSHSVIEKGQTVTLRCDPISGHDNLYWYRRVMGKEIKFLLHFVKESKQDESGMPNNRFLAERTGGTYSTLKVQPAELEDSGVYFCASTRELVDEQFFGPGTRLTVL.

There are a few counts of this clonotype. A much larger clonotype is one base distant, so this may be a read error. CDR3 sequence reads: CSASTSQETQYF. The CDR3 region has the DNA TGCAGTGCGTCGACTAGTCAAGAGACCCAGTACTTC. The chain has TRBV20-1 and TRBJ2-5; possible D gene TRBD2, 6 bases. CDR1 DFQATT and CDR2 SNEGSKA come from the germline V gene (reference sequence). The CDR3 loop spans 12 amino acids. Trimming cost V 6 bases and J 2 bases, with 10 bases left between them.